These 11 T cell receptor beta chains originate from one sample sequenced in a study of molecular identifiers for immune sequencing clone quantification. TCRdb called the PCR reads again in MiXCR, with one record for every CDR3 protein. The sample lists hundreds of thousands of distinct CDR3 sequences, roughly 24% seen once, with around 0.76% in the top ten. The sample consisted of naive CD8+ T cells from blood, with Jurkat cell RNA spiked in. Described subset: FACS-sorted CD8+CD4-CCR7+CD45RA+ naive T cells. These receptors were taken from a human donor in good health. Some libraries in this study had Jurkat cell RNA spiked in.

This clonotype has ten or more counts. The chain links TRBV29-1 to TRBJ2-7; 7 bases map to TRBD1. Germline trimming cut 4 bases from V and 3 bases from J; bases unmatched to any gene: 3. The CDR3 loop spans 12 amino acids. Germline V CDR1 and CDR2: SQVTM, ANQGSEA. The CDR3 DNA reads TGCAGCGTTGGTCAGGGGGTCTACGAGCAGTACTTC. Its protein product is CSVGQGVYEQYF.

A few counts support this clonotype. The chain is built from TRBV15 and TRBJ2-7; D perhaps matches TRBD1 (6 bases). The length of the CDR3 is 15 residues. The ends were cut back, 4 bases at V and 2 bases at J, with 15 bases in the middle. CDR1 is LNHNV, CDR2 YYDKDF, per germline (reference sequence). This chain's CDR3 is CATSNTGLLTYEQYF. CDR3 nucleotide sequence: TGTGCCACCAGCAACACAGGGCTGCTCACCTACGAGCAGTACTTC.

This clonotype was detected a few times. The V call is TRBV5-1, the J call TRBJ2-1; TRBD2 matches 9 bases. The trim removed 3 bases at V and 3 bases at J, leaving 4 bases unmatched. Germline assignment: CDR1 SGHRS and CDR2 YFSETQ. This CDR3 has 15 residues. The CDR3 bases are TGCGCCAGCAGCTCGTTAGCGGGAGACTACAATGAGCAGTTCTTC. This codes for CASSSLAGDYNEQFF.

The V and J genes are TRBV3-1 and TRBJ1-1; D perhaps matches TRBD1 (5 bases). From germline, CDR1 is LGHDT and CDR2 YNNKEL (reference sequence). V was trimmed by 0 bases and J by 0 bases, leaving 11 bases between them. The CDR3 contains 16 residues. The DNA for the CDR3 is TGTGCCAGCAGCCAAGAGGAGACAGCAATGAACACTGAAGCTTTCTTT. Protein product: CASSQEETAMNTEAFF.

The V gene is TRBV4-3, the J gene TRBJ1-1, with 7 bases identical to TRBD1. This CDR3 is 13 amino acids long. The V and J ends lost 1 base and 10 bases, in that order; junction bases with no gene match: 6. From germline, CDR1 is LGHNA and CDR2 YSLEER. The CDR3 DNA follows: TGCGCCAGCAGCCAAGGACAGGGCCGTGCAGCTTTCTTT. Amino acids: CASSQGQGRAAFF.

This clonotype occurred a few times. The chain couples TRBV6-2 or TRBV6-3 to TRBJ1-5; 9 bases line up with TRBD1. V shed 2 bases, J shed 5 bases, and the junction held 10 bases outside the gene matches. CDR1 is MNHEY, CDR2 SVGEGT, per germline. The CDR3 length is 17 residues. CDR3 sequence reads: CASSYLRDRVIDQPQHF. CDR3 nucleotides: TGTGCCAGCAGTTACCTGCGGGACAGGGTGATTGATCAGCCCCAGCATTTT.

Only a few counts were recorded for this clonotype. This rearrangement joins TRBV30 to TRBJ2-4; D is perhaps TRBD2 (6 bases). V was pared by 1 base and J by 0 bases, with 13 bases between. This CDR3 region has 16 residues. CDR1 and CDR2 from the germline V gene are GTSNPN and SVGIG (reference sequence). In nucleotides, the CDR3 is TGTGCCTGGAGTGGTGCGGGGACGCTAGCCAAAAACATTCAGTACTTC. As protein: CAWSGAGTLAKNIQYF. The whole variable domain, filled in from reference TRBV30 and TRBJ2-4, reads SQTIHQWPATLVQPVGSPLSLECTVEGTSNPNLYWYRQAAGRGLQLLFYSVGIGQISSEVPQNLSASRPQDRQFILSSKKLLLSDSGFYLCAWSGAGTLAKNIQYFGAGTRLSVL.

Only a few counts were recorded for this clonotype. In DNA form, the CDR3 reads TGTGCCAGCAGGCCCGGCGGGCCCGCACCCCTCCACTTT. Its translation is CASRPGGPAPLHF. The chain carries TRBV12-3 or TRBV12-4 and TRBJ1-6; no clear D. This CDR3 has 13 residues. V shed 6 bases and J shed 11 bases, with 14 bases lying between them.

Concerning this clonotype: As the CDR3 is not closed by the conserved phenylalanine or tryptophan, this likely results from a read error. This chain's CDR3 is CASSLLAGNSYNEQFL. CDR3 coding DNA: TGTGCCAGCAGCCTACTAGCGGGTAACTCCTACAATGAGCAGTTCCTC. This chain connects TRBV7-9 to TRBJ2-1; 9 bases agree with TRBD2. With V trimmed by 5 bases and J by 0 bases, 5 bases remained unmatched. This CDR3 comprises 16 residues. CDR1 SEHNR and CDR2 FQNEAQ come from the germline V gene (reference sequence).

The chain is built from TRBV4-3 and TRBJ2-7, with D maybe TRBD2 (6 bases). V lost 1 base to trimming and J lost 0 bases, with 13 bases between them. This CDR3 comprises 16 residues. Germline V gene data show CDR1 as LGHNA and CDR2 as YSLEER. CDR3 sequence (DNA): TGCGCCAGCAGCCAAGGATCCTCCGGGAGCTCCTACGAGCAGTACTTC. Translated, it gives CASSQGSSGSSYEQYF.

On this clonotype itself: This sequence may be a read error, since a much larger clone differs from it by one base. V is TRBV5-1 and J is TRBJ1-4; maybe TRBD1 (5 bases). The CDR3 runs to 16 residues. V lost 1 base to trimming and J lost 5 bases, with 15 bases between them. The germline CDR1 and CDR2 sequences are SGHRS and YFSETQ. CDR3 sequence reads: CASSLPAGKSNEKLFF. The CDR3 bases are TGCGCCAGCAGCTTGCCGGCAGGGAAGAGCAATGAAAAACTGTTTTTT. Drawing the rest from reference TRBV5-1 and TRBJ1-4, the complete variable domain is KAGVTQTPRYLIKTRGQQVTLSCSPISGHRSVSWYQQTPGQGLQFLFEYFSETQRNKGNFPGRFSGRQFSNSRSEMNVSTLELGDSALYLCASSLPAGKSNEKLFFGSGTQLSVL.